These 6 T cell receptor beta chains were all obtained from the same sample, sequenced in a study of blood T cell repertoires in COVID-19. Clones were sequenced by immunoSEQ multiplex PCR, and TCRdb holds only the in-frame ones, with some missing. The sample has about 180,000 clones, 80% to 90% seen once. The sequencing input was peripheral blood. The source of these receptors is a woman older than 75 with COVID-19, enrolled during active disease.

CDR3 residues: CASSPGLFTDTQYF. For the CDR3, the DNA is TGTGCCAGTAGTCCCGGACTTTTCACAGATACGCAGTATTTT. The chain is built from TRBV19 and TRBJ2-3; perhaps TRBD2 as D (5 bases). The CDR3 is made up of 14 amino acids. Trimming left V 5 bases short and J 2 bases short, with 11 bases between. The germline CDR1 and CDR2 sequences are LNHDA and SQIVND (reference sequence).

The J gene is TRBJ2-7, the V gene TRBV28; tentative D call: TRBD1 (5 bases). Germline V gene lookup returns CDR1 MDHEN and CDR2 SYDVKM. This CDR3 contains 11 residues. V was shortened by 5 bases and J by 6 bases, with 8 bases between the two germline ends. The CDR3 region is CASSIQGEQYF. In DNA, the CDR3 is TGTGCCAGCAGTATCCAGGGCGAGCAGTACTTC.

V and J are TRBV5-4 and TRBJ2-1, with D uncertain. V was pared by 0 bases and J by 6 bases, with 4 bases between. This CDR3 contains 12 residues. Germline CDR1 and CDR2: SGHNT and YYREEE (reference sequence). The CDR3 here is CASSLDGNEQFF. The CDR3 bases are TGTGCCAGCAGCTTGGACGGCAATGAGCAGTTCTTC.

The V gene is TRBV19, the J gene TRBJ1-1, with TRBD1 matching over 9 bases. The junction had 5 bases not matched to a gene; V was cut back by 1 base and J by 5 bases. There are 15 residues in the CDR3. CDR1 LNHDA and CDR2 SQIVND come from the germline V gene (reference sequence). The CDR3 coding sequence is TGTGCCAGTAGTATAGTTTTTGACAGGGGGACTGAAGCTTTCTTT. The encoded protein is CASSIVFDRGTEAFF.

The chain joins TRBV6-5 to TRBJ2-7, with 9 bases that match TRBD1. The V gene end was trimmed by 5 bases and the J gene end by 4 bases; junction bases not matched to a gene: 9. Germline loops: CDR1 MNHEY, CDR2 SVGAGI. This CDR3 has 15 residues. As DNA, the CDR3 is TGTGCCAGCAGTCGGGGACAGGGCCCCGCTTACGAGCAGTACTTC. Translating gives CASSRGQGPAYEQYF.

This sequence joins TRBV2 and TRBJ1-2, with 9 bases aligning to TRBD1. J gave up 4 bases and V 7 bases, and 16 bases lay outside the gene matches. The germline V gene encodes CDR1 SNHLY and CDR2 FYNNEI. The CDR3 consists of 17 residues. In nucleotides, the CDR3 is TGTGCCAGCACCGTCCTGGGGGTAACAGGGGGCGGCTATGGCTACACCTTC. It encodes CASTVLGVTGGGYGYTF.